This T cell receptor (beta chain) appears in the sequencing data of a study of control samples from healthy donors and cancer patients. Trimming removed 2 bases at V and 4 bases at J, with 18 bases between. CDR3 length: 17 residues. Looked up from germline, CDR1 is SGHRS and CDR2 is YFSETQ. Method: immunoSEQ multiplex PCR; TCRdb's copy keeps in-frame clones and lacks some. Counted here are approximately 99,000 clones, approximately 80% occurring once; the ten biggest clones make up around 6.2%. The receptor was derived from a man between 18 and 35 years old in good health. The chain recombines TRBV5-1 with TRBJ2-2; no definite D call. Sequencing was done on a sample of blood. CDR3 bases: TGCGCCAGCAGCTTCCGATCGGAAGGCCGCGGCACCGGGGAGCTGTTTTTT. Amino acids: CASSFRSEGRGTGELFF.